The table lists the clone carrying this T cell receptor beta chain with a count of one. The data are from a study of cytomegalovirus exposure and HLA in healthy donors. Amplification used 60 Vbeta primers and 13 Jbeta primers. Method: immunoSEQ multiplex PCR; TCRdb's copy keeps in-frame clones and lacks some. The table has 200,000 to 300,000 clones, around 76% seen once. V lost 5 bases and J 3 bases, leaving 8 bases between the germline ends. CDR3 size: 13 residues. The V gene's germline CDR1 is LNHDA and CDR2 SQIVND (reference sequence). This rearrangement joins TRBV19 to TRBJ2-1; perhaps TRBD2 as D (6 bases). The TCR comes from a woman in her 40s in good health and CMV-seropositive. Specimen: PBMCs. Written as DNA, the CDR3 is TGTGCCAGTAGTTGGGACTTCTACAATGAGCAGTTCTTC. This codes for CASSWDFYNEQFF. The entire variable domain, with the rest obtained from reference TRBV19 and TRBJ2-1, is as follows: DGGITQSPKYLFRKEGQNVTLSCEQNLNHDAMYWYRQDPGQGLRLIYYSQIVNDFQKGDIAEGYSVSREKKESFPLTVTSAQKNPTAFYLCASSWDFYNEQFFGPGTRLTVL.